The 14 T cell receptor beta chains below come from one sample, sequenced in a study of CD8 T cells in Susac syndrome. cDNA came from approximately 0.5 to 1 ug RNA primed by random hexamers. TCRdb re-analysed the immunoSEQ multiplex PCR reads in MiXCR, keeping a single row per CDR3 protein. The profile shows about 150,000 distinct CDR3 sequences, just under 95% of them singletons. The sequenced material came from CD8+ T cells from PBMCs. The receptor set was obtained from a human donor with multiple sclerosis.

This clonotype was detected only once. The rearrangement links TRBV12-3 or TRBV12-4 to TRBJ2-4; 10 bases match TRBD2. This CDR3 spans 16 amino acids. Trimming cost V 4 bases and J 1 base; bases outside gene matches: 4. The CDR3, as DNA: TGTGCCAGCAGTTCAACTAGCGGGGAGGCCAAAAACATTCAGTACTTC. Translating it yields CASSSTSGEAKNIQYF.

The chain combines TRBV20-1 with TRBJ2-1, with D possibly matching TRBD1 (5 bases). Deletions cut 5 bases from V and 0 bases from J, with 14 bases between. The germline CDR1 and CDR2 sequences are DFQATT and SNEGSKA (reference sequence). CDR3 length: 15 amino acids. The CDR3 DNA sequence: TGCAGTGCTTTGGACAAGAGGTCCTCCTACAATGAGCAGTTCTTC. It encodes CSALDKRSSYNEQFF.

This clonotype is a singleton in its sample. The chain is built from TRBV4-1 and TRBJ1-6, with no clear D. The germline V gene encodes CDR1 MGHRA and CDR2 YSYEKL. The CDR3 length is 13 residues. V lost 0 bases to trimming and J lost 18 bases, with 15 bases between them. The CDR3 DNA reads as TGCGCCAGCAGCCAAGAAGTCCGGAGTATGGCCCACTTT. Translated: CASSQEVRSMAHF.

This clonotype was recorded once. The chain uses TRBV12-3 or TRBV12-4 and TRBJ1-6; D ambiguous. The length of the CDR3 is 16 residues. V dropped 5 bases and J dropped 0 bases, with 11 bases sitting between them. In DNA, the CDR3 is TGTGCCAGCAGTAAGCACGGGAGCTCCTATAATTCACCCCTCCACTTT. Amino acids: CASSKHGSSYNSPLHF.

This chain links TRBV12-3 or TRBV12-4 with TRBJ1-3, with TRBD1 matching 7 bases. The CDR3 contains 12 residues. After removal of 10 bases from V and 3 bases from J, the junction contained 3 bases not matched to a gene. CDR3 sequence (DNA): TGTGCCATCCGGGACAGTGGAAACACCATATATTTT. Translated, it gives CAIRDSGNTIYF.

The chain joins TRBV27 to TRBJ1-4; 8 bases align to TRBD1. Trimming cost V 5 bases and J 6 bases; bases outside gene matches: 8. The V gene's germline CDR1 is MNHEY and CDR2 SMNVEV (reference sequence). There are 15 residues in the CDR3. CDR3 sequence (DNA): TGTGCCAGCAGTCCCTCGACAGGGGAGGATGAAAAACTGTTTTTT. Protein product: CASSPSTGEDEKLFF.

The J gene is TRBJ2-7, the V gene TRBV18; D not certain. Germline V lookup: CDR1 KGHSH, CDR2 LQKENI. The CDR3 contains 14 residues. V dropped 3 bases and J dropped 6 bases, with 15 bases sitting between them. The CDR3 reads CASSPGDGYREQYF. CDR3 DNA sequence: TGTGCCAGCTCACCGGGTGATGGGTATCGCGAGCAGTACTTC.

The CDR3 DNA sequence: TGTGCCTGGAGCCTCCCGGGGTCCGTGGACCCATATACGCAGTATTTT. Encoded protein: CAWSLPGSVDPYTQYF. The gene calls are TRBV30 and TRBJ2-3; possibly TRBD2 for D (5 bases). The germline V gene encodes CDR1 GTSNPN and CDR2 SVGIG (reference sequence). The CDR3 loop spans 16 amino acids. V was shortened by 3 bases and J by 7 bases, with 23 bases between the two germline ends.

The V call is TRBV29-1, the J call TRBJ2-7; the D is unclear. The length of the CDR3 is 14 residues. Germline loops: CDR1 SQVTM, CDR2 ANQGSEA. V gave up 7 bases and J gave up 4 bases, with 20 bases separating them. Here the CDR3 reads CSARSASSPYEQYF. The CDR3 nucleotides are TGCAGCGCCCGATCAGCCTCCAGCCCGTACGAGCAGTACTTC.

The rearrangement links TRBV15 to TRBJ2-3; 7 nucleotides match TRBD1. J was trimmed by 1 base and V by 0 bases; bases with no gene match: 4. Germline V gene data show CDR1 as LNHNV and CDR2 as YYDKDF (reference sequence). The CDR3 consists of 16 residues. The CDR3: CATSRDRGTGTDTQYF. The CDR3 nucleotides read TGTGCCACCAGCAGAGATAGGGGGACAGGCACAGATACGCAGTATTTT. Complete variable domain (other parts from reference TRBV15 and TRBJ2-3): DAMVIQNPRYQVTQFGKPVTLSCSQTLNHNVMYWYQQKSSQAPKLLFHYYDKDFNNEADTPDNFQSRRPNTSFCFLDIRSPGLGDTAMYLCATSRDRGTGTDTQYFGPGTRLTVL.

The chain recombines TRBV6-1 with TRBJ2-1; D not certain. V shed 6 bases and J shed 5 bases, with 20 bases lying between them. This CDR3 comprises 16 residues. CDR1 and CDR2 (germline): MNHNS, SASEGT. The CDR3 spells CASSPGPWSTDNEQFF. The CDR3 coding sequence is TGTGCCAGCAGCCCCGGTCCGTGGTCTACAGACAATGAGCAGTTCTTC.

The CDR3: CASTLTQRGANTEAFF. As DNA, the CDR3 is TGTGCCAGCACCCTCACCCAGCGGGGCGCGAACACTGAAGCTTTCTTT. The chain uses TRBV2 and TRBJ1-1; D is possibly TRBD1 (5 bases). CDR3 length: 16 residues. Germline assignment: CDR1 SNHLY and CDR2 FYNNEI. V lost 7 bases, J lost 1 base, and 19 bases lay in between.

Turning to this clonotype: A much larger clonotype is one base distant, so this may be a read error. This chain links TRBV11-2 with TRBJ2-7, with TRBD1 matching 7 bases. The CDR3 is 13 amino acids. CDR1 and CDR2 (germline): SGHAT, FQNNGV. With V trimmed by 3 bases and J by 2 bases, 1 base remained unmatched. CDR3 protein: CASSFGQAYEQYF. The CDR3 region has the DNA TGTGCCAGCAGCTTCGGACAGGCCTACGAGCAGTACTTC. Based on the CDR3 plus reference TRBV11-2 and TRBJ2-7, the full variable domain is EAGVAQSPRYKIIEKRQSVAFWCNPISGHATLYWYQQILGQGPKLLIQFQNNGVVDDSQLPKDRFSAERLKGVDSTLKIQPAKLEDSAVYLCASSFGQAYEQYFGPGTRLTVT.

This chain links TRBV6-1 with TRBJ2-7; 7 bases are a match to TRBD2. Trimming took 8 bases from V and 3 from J; bases not matched to a gene: 10. Germline assignment: CDR1 MNHNS and CDR2 SASEGT. This CDR3 contains 14 residues. CDR3 DNA: TGTGCCAGCTGTCTAGCGGACACGTTCTACGAGCAGTACTTC. It is translated as CASCLADTFYEQYF.